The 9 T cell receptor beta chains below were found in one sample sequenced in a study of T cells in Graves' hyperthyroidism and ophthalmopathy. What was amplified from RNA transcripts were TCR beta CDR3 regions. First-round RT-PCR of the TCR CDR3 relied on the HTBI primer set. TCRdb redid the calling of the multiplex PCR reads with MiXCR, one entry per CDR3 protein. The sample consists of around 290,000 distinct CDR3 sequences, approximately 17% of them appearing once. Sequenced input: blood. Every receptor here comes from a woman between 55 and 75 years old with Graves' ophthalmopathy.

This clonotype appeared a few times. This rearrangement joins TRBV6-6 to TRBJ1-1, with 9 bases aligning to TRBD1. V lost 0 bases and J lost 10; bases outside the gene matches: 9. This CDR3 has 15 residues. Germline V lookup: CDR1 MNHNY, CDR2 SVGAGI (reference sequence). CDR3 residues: CASSYSSDRGSGAFF. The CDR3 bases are TGTGCCAGCAGTTACTCGTCCGACAGGGGGAGTGGAGCTTTCTTT.

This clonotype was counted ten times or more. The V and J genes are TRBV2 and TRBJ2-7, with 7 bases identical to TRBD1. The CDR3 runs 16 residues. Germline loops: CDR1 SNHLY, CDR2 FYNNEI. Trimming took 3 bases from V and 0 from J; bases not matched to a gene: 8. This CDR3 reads CASSDPTDRSSYEQYF. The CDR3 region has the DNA TGTGCCAGCAGTGACCCGACGGACAGGAGCTCCTACGAGCAGTACTTC.

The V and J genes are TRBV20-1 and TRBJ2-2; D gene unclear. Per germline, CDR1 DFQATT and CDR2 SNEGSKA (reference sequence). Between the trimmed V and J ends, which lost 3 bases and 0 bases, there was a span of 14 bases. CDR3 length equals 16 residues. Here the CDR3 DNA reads TGCAGTGCTAGCTGGCTCAGAGAGACGAACACCGGGGAGCTGTTTTTT. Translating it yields CSASWLRETNTGELFF.

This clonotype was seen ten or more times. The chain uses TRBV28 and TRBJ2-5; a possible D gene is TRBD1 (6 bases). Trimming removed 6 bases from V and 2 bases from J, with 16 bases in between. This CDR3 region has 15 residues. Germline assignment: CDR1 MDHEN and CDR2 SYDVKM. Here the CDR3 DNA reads TGTGCCAGCAGGCCCAGGGGCGAAATACAAGAGACCCAGTACTTC. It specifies CASRPRGEIQETQYF.

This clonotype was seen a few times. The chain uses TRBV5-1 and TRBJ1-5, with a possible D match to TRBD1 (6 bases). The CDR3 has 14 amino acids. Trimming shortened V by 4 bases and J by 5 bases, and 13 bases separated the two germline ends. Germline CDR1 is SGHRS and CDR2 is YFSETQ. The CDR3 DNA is TGCGCCAGCAGCACAGGACAGCTAGATCAGCCCCAGCATTTT. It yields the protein CASSTGQLDQPQHF. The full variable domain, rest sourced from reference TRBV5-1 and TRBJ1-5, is KAGVTQTPRYLIKTRGQQVTLSCSPISGHRSVSWYQQTPGQGLQFLFEYFSETQRNKGNFPGRFSGRQFSNSRSEMNVSTLELGDSALYLCASSTGQLDQPQHFGDGTRLSIL.

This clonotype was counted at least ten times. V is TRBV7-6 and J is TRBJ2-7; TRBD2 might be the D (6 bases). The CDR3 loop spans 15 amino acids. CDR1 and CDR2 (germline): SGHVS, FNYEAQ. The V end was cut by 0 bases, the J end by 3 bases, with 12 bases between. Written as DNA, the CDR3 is TGTGCCAGCAGCTTAGCGGCGCAGGGAGGCTACGAGCAGTACTTC. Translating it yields CASSLAAQGGYEQYF.

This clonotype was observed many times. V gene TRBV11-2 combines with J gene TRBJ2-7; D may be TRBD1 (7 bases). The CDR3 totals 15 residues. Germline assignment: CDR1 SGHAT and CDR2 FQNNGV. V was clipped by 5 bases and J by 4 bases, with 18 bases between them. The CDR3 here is CASSPRTGLWYEQYF. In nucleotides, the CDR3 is TGTGCCAGCAGCCCAAGGACAGGACTATGGTACGAGCAGTACTTC.

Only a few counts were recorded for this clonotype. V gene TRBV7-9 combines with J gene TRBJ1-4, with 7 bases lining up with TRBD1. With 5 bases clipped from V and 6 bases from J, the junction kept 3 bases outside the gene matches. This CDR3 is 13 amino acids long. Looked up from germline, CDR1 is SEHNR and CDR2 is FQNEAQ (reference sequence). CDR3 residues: CASSLTGYEKLFF. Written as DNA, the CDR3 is TGTGCCAGCAGCCTGACAGGGTATGAAAAACTGTTTTTT.

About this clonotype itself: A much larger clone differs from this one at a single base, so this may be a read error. CDR3 sequence reads: CATYGLAGGSSTDTQYF. CDR3 nucleotides: TGTGCCACCTACGGACTAGCGGGGGGATCTAGCACAGATACGCAGTATTTT. V usage is TRBV7-9 and J usage is TRBJ2-3; TRBD2 matches 14 bases. J lost 0 bases, V lost 10 bases, and 9 bases had no gene match. CDR3 length: 17 amino acids. Germline loops: CDR1 SEHNR, CDR2 FQNEAQ (reference sequence).